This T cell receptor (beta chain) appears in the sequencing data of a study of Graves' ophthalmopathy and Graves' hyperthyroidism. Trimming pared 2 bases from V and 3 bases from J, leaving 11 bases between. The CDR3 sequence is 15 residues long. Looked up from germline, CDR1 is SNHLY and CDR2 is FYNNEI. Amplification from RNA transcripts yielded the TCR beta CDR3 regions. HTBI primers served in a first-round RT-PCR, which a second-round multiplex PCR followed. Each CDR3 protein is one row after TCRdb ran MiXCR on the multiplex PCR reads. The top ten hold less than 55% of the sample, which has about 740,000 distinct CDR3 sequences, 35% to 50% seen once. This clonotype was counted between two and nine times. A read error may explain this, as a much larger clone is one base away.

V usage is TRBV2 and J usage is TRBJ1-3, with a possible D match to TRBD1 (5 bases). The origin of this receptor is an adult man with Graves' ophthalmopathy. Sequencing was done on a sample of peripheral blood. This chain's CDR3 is CASSEQGAGGNTIYF. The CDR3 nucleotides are TGTGCCAGCAGTGAACAGGGCGCTGGTGGAAACACCATATATTTT.